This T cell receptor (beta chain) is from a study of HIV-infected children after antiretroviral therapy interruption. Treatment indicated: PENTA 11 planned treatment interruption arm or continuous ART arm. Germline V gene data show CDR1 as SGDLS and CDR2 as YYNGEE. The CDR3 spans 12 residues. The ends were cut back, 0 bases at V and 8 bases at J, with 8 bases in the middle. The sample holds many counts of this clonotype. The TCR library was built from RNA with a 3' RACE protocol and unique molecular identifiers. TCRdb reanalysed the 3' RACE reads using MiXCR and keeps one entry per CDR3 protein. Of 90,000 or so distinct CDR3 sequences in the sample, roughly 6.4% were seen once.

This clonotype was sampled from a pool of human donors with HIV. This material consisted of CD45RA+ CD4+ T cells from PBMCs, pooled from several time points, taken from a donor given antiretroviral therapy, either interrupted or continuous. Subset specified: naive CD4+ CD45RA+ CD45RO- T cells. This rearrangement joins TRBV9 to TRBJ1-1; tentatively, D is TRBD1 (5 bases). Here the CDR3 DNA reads TGTGCCAGCAGCGTAGAAGGGGCAGAAGCTTTCTTT. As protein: CASSVEGAEAFF.